The present entry profiles one T cell receptor (beta chain) with its context. The sample belongs to a study of cytomegalovirus exposure and HLA in healthy donors. 13 Jbeta primers and 60 Vbeta primers were used for the PCR. Produced via immunoSEQ multiplex PCR; TCRdb's table is partial and in-frame only. Here the sample spans around 170,000 clones, approximately 88% being singletons. Sequenced sample: PBMCs. The source is a boy under 10 years old in good health and CMV-seronegative.

The CDR3: CSVGQGLSEQYF. CDR3 sequence (DNA): TGCAGCGTTGGACAGGGTTTAAGCGAGCAGTACTTC. This chain connects TRBV29-1 to TRBJ2-7; 7 bases match TRBD1. The CDR3 length is 12 residues. With 4 bases clipped from V and 6 bases from J, the junction kept 6 bases outside the gene matches. Germline loops: CDR1 SQVTM, CDR2 ANQGSEA.